One sample yielded the 5 T cell receptor beta chains listed below, sequenced in a study of beta chain features in type 1 diabetes. Isolated RNA was reverse transcribed in full, so expressed TCRB transcripts were sequenced. Generated by immunoSEQ multiplex PCR, the TCRdb table keeps only in-frame clones and is missing some. The sample yields 120,000 to 150,000 clones, less than 11% seen once. Sequencing was performed on naive CD4+ T cells from blood. The origin of the receptors is a man younger than 30 in good health.

This clone was found a few times. The chain couples TRBV5-1 to TRBJ2-1; TRBD1 matches at 9 bases. Trimming removed 4 bases from V and 8 bases from J; junction bases left unmatched: 10. Germline CDR1 is SGHRS and CDR2 is YFSETQ. The CDR3 sequence is 15 residues long. This chain's CDR3 is CASSIGTGNRDEQFF. Here the CDR3 DNA reads TGCGCCAGCAGCATCGGGACAGGGAATAGGGATGAGCAGTTCTTC.

This sequence joins TRBV11-2 and TRBJ1-2, with TRBD1 as a possible D gene (5 bases). The CDR3 spans 13 residues. Germline CDR1 and CDR2: SGHAT and FQNNGV. Trimming cost V 6 bases and J 4 bases, with 12 bases left between them. CDR3 DNA sequence: TGTGCCAGCAGATCAGGGTTCCTCTATGGCTACACCTTC. Its translation: CASRSGFLYGYTF. Drawing the rest from reference TRBV11-2 and TRBJ1-2, the complete variable domain is EAGVAQSPRYKIIEKRQSVAFWCNPISGHATLYWYQQILGQGPKLLIQFQNNGVVDDSQLPKDRFSAERLKGVDSTLKIQPAKLEDSAVYLCASRSGFLYGYTFGSGTRLTVV.

The chain links TRBV6-5 to TRBJ1-4; 8 positions agree with TRBD1. The CDR3 is 15 amino acids. V gave up 0 bases and J gave up 8 bases; unmatched junction bases: 5. Per the germline V gene, CDR1 is MNHEY and CDR2 is SVGAGI. The chain's CDR3 is CASSYSRTGIEKLFF. CDR3 bases: TGTGCCAGCAGTTACTCTAGGACAGGGATAGAAAAACTGTTTTTT.

This clone was observed a handful of times. Other DNA sequences from this sample encode an identical CDR3 as well. The rearrangement joins TRBV7-2 to TRBJ2-5; D not certain. The CDR3 totals 13 residues. V shed 1 base and J shed 4 bases, with 7 bases lying between them. Per germline, CDR1 SGHTA and CDR2 FQGNSA. CDR3 coding DNA: TGTGCCAGCAGCTTAGGTTCAGGAGAGACCCAGTACTTC. Protein sequence: CASSLGSGETQYF.

This clone was picked up a small number of times. The chain joins TRBV10-3 to TRBJ2-1; 9 nucleotides agree with TRBD2. CDR1 and CDR2 (germline): ENHRY, SYGVKD. This CDR3 region has 16 residues. Trimming removed 3 bases from V and 6 bases from J; junction bases left unmatched: 9. CDR3 sequence: CAISDRAGGSGNEQFF. The CDR3 bases are TGTGCCATCAGTGATAGGGCGGGGGGGTCCGGCAATGAGCAGTTCTTC.